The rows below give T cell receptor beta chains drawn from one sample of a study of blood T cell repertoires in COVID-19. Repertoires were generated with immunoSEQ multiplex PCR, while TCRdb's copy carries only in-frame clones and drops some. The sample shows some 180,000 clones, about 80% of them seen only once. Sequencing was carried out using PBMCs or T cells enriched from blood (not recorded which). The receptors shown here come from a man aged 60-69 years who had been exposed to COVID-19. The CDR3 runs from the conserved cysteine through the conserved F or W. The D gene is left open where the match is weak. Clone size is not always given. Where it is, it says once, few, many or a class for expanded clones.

CDR3 protein: CASSRAPYEQYF
CDR3 DNA: TGTGCCAGCAGCCGCGCCCCCTACGAGCAGTACTTC
clone size: .
D gene: .
CDR3 length: 12
V gene: TRBV3-1/TRBV3-2
J gene: TRBJ2-7

CDR3 protein: CATSSHRGLTDTQYF
CDR3 DNA: TGTGCCACCAGCAGTCACAGGGGGCTAACAGATACGCAGTATTTT
clone size: .
D gene: TRBD1
CDR3 length: 15
V gene: TRBV15
J gene: TRBJ2-3

CDR3 protein: CASSVALARSYEQYF
CDR3 DNA: TGTGCCAGCAGCGTCGCACTAGCCCGTTCCTACGAGCAGTACTTC
clone size: .
D gene: .
CDR3 length: 15
V gene: TRBV9
J gene: TRBJ2-7

CDR3 protein: CATSSRDRVHEQYF
CDR3 DNA: TGTGCCACCAGTTCGAGGGACAGGGTGCACGAGCAGTACTTC
clone size: .
D gene: TRBD1
CDR3 length: 14
V gene: TRBV24-1
J gene: TRBJ2-7

CDR3 protein: CASSAGGAGQETQYF
CDR3 DNA: TGTGCCAGCAGTGCCGGGGGAGCGGGACAAGAGACCCAGTACTTC
clone size: .
D gene: TRBD2
CDR3 length: 15
V gene: TRBV28
J gene: TRBJ2-5

CDR3 protein: CATSDPGRAQLGYTF
CDR3 DNA: TGTGCCACCAGTGACCCCGGGAGGGCCCAACTGGGCTACACCTTC
clone size: .
D gene: .
CDR3 length: 15
V gene: TRBV24-1
J gene: TRBJ1-2

CDR3 protein: CASKGRPETGSLSYEQYF
CDR3 DNA: TGTGCCAGTAAAGGCCGACCAGAAACGGGTAGTTTATCCTACGAGCAGTACTTC
clone size: few
D gene: .
CDR3 length: 18
V gene: TRBV19
J gene: TRBJ2-7

CDR3 protein: CASSPGAATDTQYF
CDR3 DNA: TGTGCCAGCAGCCCGGGAGCGGCCACTGATACGCAGTATTTT
clone size: .
D gene: .
CDR3 length: 14
V gene: TRBV11-2
J gene: TRBJ2-3

CDR3 protein: CASSVLQDRGVSGNTIYF
CDR3 DNA: TGTGCCAGCAGCGTTCTCCAGGACAGGGGAGTATCTGGAAACACCATATATTTT
clone size: .
D gene: TRBD1
CDR3 length: 18
V gene: TRBV9
J gene: TRBJ1-3

CDR3 protein: CASSLSATSGSSNEQFF
CDR3 DNA: TGTGCCAGCAGCTTAAGCGCGACTAGCGGGAGTTCCAATGAGCAGTTCTTC
clone size: once
D gene: TRBD2
CDR3 length: 17
V gene: TRBV7-3
J gene: TRBJ2-1

CDR3 protein: CASSVAPTNQETQYF
CDR3 DNA: TGTGCCAGCAGCGTAGCTCCCACTAACCAAGAGACCCAGTACTTC
clone size: .
D gene: .
CDR3 length: 15
V gene: TRBV9
J gene: TRBJ2-5

CDR3 protein: CASSLGTSGRAQNEQFF
CDR3 DNA: TGTGCCAGCAGCTTAGGGACTAGCGGGAGGGCCCAAAATGAGCAGTTCTTC
clone size: few
D gene: TRBD2
CDR3 length: 17
V gene: TRBV7-8
J gene: TRBJ2-1

CDR3 protein: CATGALNQPQHF
CDR3 DNA: TGTGCCACGGGGGCCCTCAATCAGCCCCAGCATTTT
clone size: .
D gene: .
CDR3 length: 12
V gene: TRBV15
J gene: TRBJ1-5

CDR3 protein: CACTNLQGNNSPLHF
CDR3 DNA: TGTGCCTGTACCAATCTGCAGGGCAATAATTCACCCCTCCACTTT
clone size: .
D gene: .
CDR3 length: 15
V gene: TRBV30
J gene: TRBJ1-6

CDR3 protein: CASSPGLAGIQETQYF
CDR3 DNA: TGTGCCAGCAGCCCGGGACTAGCGGGTATACAAGAGACCCAGTACTTC
clone size: .
D gene: TRBD2
CDR3 length: 16
V gene: TRBV7-2
J gene: TRBJ2-5

CDR3 protein: CASSLELGSGELFF
CDR3 DNA: TGTGCCAGCAGCTTGGAACTAGGCTCTGGGGAGCTGTTTTTT
clone size: .
D gene: .
CDR3 length: 14
V gene: TRBV5-4
J gene: TRBJ2-2

CDR3 protein: CASSEYRQGQETQYF
CDR3 DNA: TGTGCCAGCAGTGAATACAGACAGGGCCAAGAGACCCAGTACTTC
clone size: .
D gene: TRBD1
CDR3 length: 15
V gene: TRBV25-1
J gene: TRBJ2-5

CDR3 protein: CATSRDPVTKAATQYF
CDR3 DNA: TGTGCCACCAGCAGAGACCCAGTAACAAAGGCGGCGACCCAGTACTTC
clone size: .
D gene: .
CDR3 length: 16
V gene: TRBV15
J gene: TRBJ2-5

CDR3 protein: CASSLGQGASYEQYF
CDR3 DNA: TGCGCCAGCAGCTTGGGACAGGGGGCTTCCTACGAGCAGTACTTC
clone size: .
D gene: TRBD1
CDR3 length: 15
V gene: TRBV5-1
J gene: TRBJ2-7

CDR3 protein: CASSPQAGELFF
CDR3 DNA: TGTGCCAGCAGCCCGCAGGCCGGGGAGCTGTTTTTT
clone size: .
D gene: .
CDR3 length: 12
V gene: TRBV11-2
J gene: TRBJ2-2

CDR3 protein: CASSAQRQGMANTEAFF
CDR3 DNA: TGTGCCAGCAGCGCTCAGCGACAGGGCATGGCAAACACTGAAGCTTTCTTT
clone size: .
D gene: TRBD1
CDR3 length: 17
V gene: TRBV7-9
J gene: TRBJ1-1

CDR3 protein: CASSTRVTQSSYEQYF
CDR3 DNA: TGTGCCAGCAGTACGAGGGTGACTCAGAGCTCCTACGAGCAGTACTTC
clone size: few
D gene: .
CDR3 length: 16
V gene: TRBV5-6
J gene: TRBJ2-7

CDR3 protein: CASSLVAGFNTGELFF
CDR3 DNA: TGTGCCAGCAGCTTAGTGGCAGGGTTCAACACCGGGGAGCTGTTTTTT
clone size: .
D gene: .
CDR3 length: 16
V gene: TRBV7-8
J gene: TRBJ2-2

CDR3 protein: CAINSDRNQPQHF
CDR3 DNA: TGTGCCATCAATTCTGACAGAAATCAGCCCCAGCATTTT
clone size: .
D gene: .
CDR3 length: 13
V gene: TRBV10-3
J gene: TRBJ1-5

CDR3 protein: CASSFQAGNTIYF
CDR3 DNA: TGTGCCAGCAGTTTTCAGGCTGGAAACACCATATATTTT
clone size: .
D gene: .
CDR3 length: 13
V gene: TRBV12-3/TRBV12-4
J gene: TRBJ1-3

CDR3 protein: CASSYSIGTGNSPLHF
CDR3 DNA: TGTGCCAGCAGTTACTCGATAGGGACAGGGAATTCACCCCTCCACTTT
clone size: once
D gene: TRBD1
CDR3 length: 16
V gene: TRBV6-5
J gene: TRBJ1-6

CDR3 protein: CASRTLTGPRQSNQPQHF
CDR3 DNA: TGTGCCAGCAGAACTCTGACAGGACCAAGACAAAGCAATCAGCCCCAGCATTTT
clone size: .
D gene: .
CDR3 length: 18
V gene: TRBV27
J gene: TRBJ1-5

CDR3 protein: CAISGTAGGSGNTIYF
CDR3 DNA: TGTGCCATCAGTGGAACGGCAGGGGGCTCTGGAAACACCATATATTTT
clone size: .
D gene: TRBD1
CDR3 length: 16
V gene: TRBV10-3
J gene: TRBJ1-3

CDR3 protein: CASSSRQGFEQYF
CDR3 DNA: TGTGCCAGCAGCTCCAGACAGGGGTTCGAGCAGTACTTC
clone size: .
D gene: TRBD1
CDR3 length: 13
V gene: TRBV7-2
J gene: TRBJ2-7

CDR3 protein: CASSIGDRGRGYTF
CDR3 DNA: TGTGCCAGTAGTATAGGGGACAGGGGGCGCGGCTACACCTTC
clone size: .
D gene: TRBD1
CDR3 length: 14
V gene: TRBV19
J gene: TRBJ1-2

CDR3 protein: CASSFGQGDTGELFF
CDR3 DNA: TGTGCCAGCAGTTTTGGGCAGGGGGACACCGGGGAGCTGTTTTTT
clone size: .
D gene: TRBD1
CDR3 length: 15
V gene: TRBV28
J gene: TRBJ2-2

CDR3 protein: CASSLGSSGVREQYF
CDR3 DNA: TGTGCCAGCAGTTTGGGGTCTTCGGGGGTCAGGGAGCAGTACTTC
clone size: .
D gene: .
CDR3 length: 15
V gene: TRBV28
J gene: TRBJ2-7

CDR3 protein: CATQQGRGNQPQHF
CDR3 DNA: TGTGCCACTCAGCAGGGCCGTGGCAATCAGCCCCAGCATTTT
clone size: .
D gene: .
CDR3 length: 14
V gene: TRBV19
J gene: TRBJ1-5

CDR3 protein: CASSFLAGGENIQYF
CDR3 DNA: TGTGCCAGCAGCTTTCTAGCGGGGGGCGAAAACATTCAGTACTTC
clone size: .
D gene: TRBD2
CDR3 length: 15
V gene: TRBV7-8
J gene: TRBJ2-4

CDR3 protein: CSVLDSSYEQYF
CDR3 DNA: TGCAGCGTTTTGGACAGCTCCTACGAGCAGTACTTC
clone size: .
D gene: .
CDR3 length: 12
V gene: TRBV29-1
J gene: TRBJ2-7

CDR3 protein: CAWSVRQANYGYTF
CDR3 DNA: TGTGCCTGGAGTGTACGTCAAGCCAACTATGGCTACACCTTC
clone size: .
D gene: .
CDR3 length: 14
V gene: TRBV30
J gene: TRBJ1-2

CDR3 protein: CASSLRTGGMNTEAFF
CDR3 DNA: TGTGCCAGCAGCCTTCGGACAGGGGGGATGAACACTGAAGCTTTCTTT
clone size: few
D gene: TRBD1
CDR3 length: 16
V gene: TRBV14
J gene: TRBJ1-1

CDR3 protein: CASGLGQGGTGELFF
CDR3 DNA: TGTGCTAGTGGTTTGGGGCAGGGAGGCACCGGGGAGCTGTTTTTT
clone size: .
D gene: .
CDR3 length: 15
V gene: TRBV12-5
J gene: TRBJ2-2

CDR3 protein: CASCPAAFNQPQHF
CDR3 DNA: TGTGCCAGTTGCCCCGCGGCATTCAATCAGCCCCAGCATTTT
clone size: .
D gene: .
CDR3 length: 14
V gene: TRBV19
J gene: TRBJ1-5

CDR3 protein: CASSRRTGGTYEQYF
CDR3 DNA: TGTGCCAGCAGCCGTAGGACAGGGGGGACCTACGAGCAGTACTTC
clone size: .
D gene: TRBD1
CDR3 length: 15
V gene: TRBV3-1/TRBV3-2
J gene: TRBJ2-7

CDR3 protein: CSVEAPGLGGYGYTF
CDR3 DNA: TGCAGCGTTGAAGCCCCCGGTTTGGGGGGCTATGGCTACACCTTC
clone size: .
D gene: .
CDR3 length: 15
V gene: TRBV29-1
J gene: TRBJ1-2

CDR3 protein: CATSRGGGGVYGYTF
CDR3 DNA: TGTGCCACCAGCAGAGGGGGCGGGGGGGTCTATGGCTACACCTTC
clone size: .
D gene: .
CDR3 length: 15
V gene: TRBV15
J gene: TRBJ1-2

CDR3 protein: CASSLSRRLAAHSYEQYF
CDR3 DNA: TGTGCCAGCAGTTTATCCCGTCGGCTAGCGGCCCACTCCTACGAGCAGTACTTC
clone size: .
D gene: TRBD2
CDR3 length: 18
V gene: TRBV27
J gene: TRBJ2-7

CDR3 protein: CAWTKGQGGYYEQYF
CDR3 DNA: TGTGCCTGGACGAAGGGACAGGGGGGTTACTACGAGCAGTACTTC
clone size: .
D gene: TRBD1
CDR3 length: 15
V gene: TRBV30
J gene: TRBJ2-7

CDR3 protein: CSASEQPQTSGANVLTF
CDR3 DNA: TGCAGTGCTAGTGAACAGCCGCAAACCTCTGGGGCCAACGTCCTGACTTTC
clone size: .
D gene: .
CDR3 length: 17
V gene: TRBV20-1
J gene: TRBJ2-6

CDR3 protein: CASWDRFGEQYF
CDR3 DNA: TGTGCCAGCTGGGACAGATTCGGCGAGCAGTACTTC
clone size: .
D gene: TRBD1
CDR3 length: 12
V gene: TRBV6-5
J gene: TRBJ2-7

CDR3 protein: CASSWKSVGDTEAFF
CDR3 DNA: TGCGCCAGCAGCTGGAAGTCAGTAGGGGACACTGAAGCTTTCTTT
clone size: .
D gene: .
CDR3 length: 15
V gene: TRBV5-1
J gene: TRBJ1-1

CDR3 protein: CASSWTGGLSYEQYF
CDR3 DNA: TGTGCCAGCAGCTGGACGGGAGGTCTCTCCTACGAGCAGTACTTC
clone size: few
D gene: TRBD2
CDR3 length: 15
V gene: TRBV27
J gene: TRBJ2-7

CDR3 protein: CASRQGLAGPTGEQFF
CDR3 DNA: TGTGCCAGTAGACAAGGACTAGCGGGCCCTACGGGGGAGCAGTTCTTC
clone size: .
D gene: TRBD2
CDR3 length: 16
V gene: TRBV19
J gene: TRBJ2-1

CDR3 protein: CASSKRRQGNQPQHF
CDR3 DNA: TGTGCCAGCAGCAAACGTAGACAGGGCAATCAGCCCCAGCATTTT
clone size: .
D gene: .
CDR3 length: 15
V gene: TRBV21-1
J gene: TRBJ1-5

CDR3 protein: CASTPSGREGVDTQYF
CDR3 DNA: TGTGCCAGCACCCCCTCGGGGCGGGAGGGCGTAGATACGCAGTATTTT
clone size: .
D gene: TRBD2
CDR3 length: 16
V gene: TRBV28
J gene: TRBJ2-3

CDR3 protein: CASSLGGGNQPQHF
CDR3 DNA: TGCGCCAGCAGCTTGGGGGGGGGCAATCAGCCCCAGCATTTT
clone size: .
D gene: .
CDR3 length: 14
V gene: TRBV5-1
J gene: TRBJ1-5

CDR3 protein: CASSTLAGSYNEQFF
CDR3 DNA: TGTGCCAGCAGCACACTAGCGGGCAGCTACAATGAGCAGTTCTTC
clone size: .
D gene: TRBD2
CDR3 length: 15
V gene: TRBV6-5
J gene: TRBJ2-1